The 28 T cell receptor beta chains reported below all come from one sample, sequenced in a study of early T cells in non-severe SARS-CoV-2 infection. TCRdb analysed the 5' RACE reads with MiXCR anew, one entry per CDR3 protein. The sample consists of roughly 28,000 distinct CDR3 sequences, 4% to 5.5% of them appearing once. Sequencing was performed on whole blood. The receptors were sampled from an adult who was a healthcare worker with PCR-confirmed SARS-CoV-2 infection or an uninfected control (not recorded which).

The rearrangement uses TRBV25-1 and TRBJ1-6; 8 nucleotides line up with TRBD1. The CDR3 is 19 amino acids. V was pared by 3 bases and J by 15 bases, with 25 bases of the junction left unmatched. Germline loops: CDR1 MGHDK, CDR2 SYGVNS. CDR3 in amino acids: CASSDRRRSPGQDLPRLHF. The CDR3 region has the DNA TGTGCCAGCAGTGATCGTCGCCGGAGTCCGGGACAGGACCTTCCGCGCCTCCACTTT. The full variable domain, its missing parts supplied by reference TRBV25-1 and TRBJ1-6, is EADIYQTPRYLVIGTGKKITLECSQTMGHDKMYWYQQDPGMELHLIHYSYGVNSTEKGDLSSESTVSRIRTEHFPLTLESARPSHTSQYLCASSDRRRSPGQDLPRLHFGNGTRLTVT.

This clonotype has at least ten counts. V and J are TRBV7-9 and TRBJ1-5; possible D gene TRBD1, 5 bases. The germline V gene has CDR1 SEHNR and CDR2 FQNEAQ (reference sequence). Trimming cost V 4 bases and J 5 bases, with 6 bases left between them. The CDR3 totals 12 residues. The CDR3 DNA reads as TGTGCCAGCAGCTGGGGGGATCAGCCCCAGCATTTT. Residues: CASSWGDQPQHF.

There are many counts of this clonotype. The genes are TRBV10-1 and TRBJ2-4; D remains unclear. The CDR3 contains 14 residues. Trimming removed 0 bases from V and 6 bases from J, with 9 bases in between. Per the germline V gene, CDR1 is WNHNN and CDR2 is SYGVQD (reference sequence). CDR3 residues: CASSESLGSNIQYF. The DNA for the CDR3 is TGCGCCAGCAGTGAGTCCTTAGGGTCAAACATTCAGTACTTC.

This clonotype ranks as medium-sized (0.01 to 0.1%). The CDR3 loop is CASSLAGYWGGYTF. CDR3 sequence (DNA): TGTGCCAGCAGCTTAGCGGGGTATTGGGGTGGCTACACCTTC. V and J are TRBV7-9 and TRBJ1-2; D is ambiguous. The CDR3 loop spans 14 amino acids. Germline CDR1 is SEHNR and CDR2 is FQNEAQ (reference sequence). The V end was cut by 0 bases, the J end by 7 bases, with 12 bases between.

This clonotype was seen ten or more times. The chain employs TRBV6-6 and TRBJ1-1, with 12 bases that match TRBD1. Unmatched junction bases numbered 7, after V lost 3 bases and J lost 5 bases. There are 16 residues in the CDR3. Germline CDR1 and CDR2: MNHNY and SVGAGI (reference sequence). The DNA of the CDR3 is TGTGCCAGCAGTTATCCGGGACAGGGGGCGAGGACTGAAGCTTTCTTT. Amino acids: CASSYPGQGARTEAFF.

This clonotype was seen repeatedly, ten times or more. This chain links TRBV6-2 or TRBV6-3 with TRBJ2-3, with 9 bases lining up with TRBD1. This CDR3 is 15 amino acids long. J lost 5 bases, V lost 5 bases, and 8 bases had no gene match. Germline assignment: CDR1 MNHEY and CDR2 SVGEGT. The CDR3 sequence: CASSNRDRAKDTQYF. The CDR3 DNA reads as TGTGCCAGCAGTAACCGGGACAGGGCCAAAGATACGCAGTATTTT.

This clonotype came up many times. The chain recombines TRBV9 with TRBJ2-7, with TRBD2 matching over 7 bases. With V trimmed by 4 bases and J by 2 bases, 9 bases remained unmatched. The CDR3 covers 15 residues. Germline values: CDR1 SGDLS, CDR2 YYNGEE. CDR3 amino acids: CASSHLPGLPYEQYF. DNA of the CDR3: TGTGCCAGCAGCCATTTGCCGGGACTACCCTACGAGCAGTACTTC.

This clonotype was picked up many times. The J gene is TRBJ1-2, the V gene TRBV7-9; D gene uncertain. With 1 base removed from V and 2 bases from J, the gap between germline ends came to 8 bases. The CDR3 is 14 amino acids. Per germline, CDR1 SEHNR and CDR2 FQNEAQ (reference sequence). The CDR3 sequence is CASSLVEINYGYTF. The CDR3 region has the DNA TGTGCCAGCAGCTTAGTAGAGATAAACTATGGCTACACCTTC.

This clonotype showed up just a few times. DNA of the CDR3: TGTGCCAGCAGTTACTCCCCTCCCGGGGGCGTATATTATGGCTACACCTTC. Protein: CASSYSPPGGVYYGYTF. The chain recombines TRBV6-6 with TRBJ1-2; TRBD1 might be the D (6 bases). Germline CDR1 MNHNY, CDR2 SVGAGI (reference sequence). V lost 0 bases and J lost 5, with 19 bases in between. This CDR3 contains 17 residues.

This chain connects TRBV29-1 to TRBJ2-5; D gene ambiguous. Trimming shortened V by 2 bases and J by 5 bases, and 9 bases separated the two germline ends. This CDR3 region has 12 residues. Per the germline V gene, CDR1 is SQVTM and CDR2 is ANQGSEA. Here the CDR3 reads CSVESQLETQYF. The CDR3 nucleotides read TGCAGCGTTGAATCACAATTGGAGACCCAGTACTTC. Drawing the rest from reference TRBV29-1 and TRBJ2-5, the complete variable domain is SAVISQKPSRDICQRGTSLTIQCQVDSQVTMMFWYRQQPGQSLTLIATANQGSEATYESGFVIDKFPISRPNLTFSTLTVSNMSPEDSSIYLCSVESQLETQYFGPGTRLLVL.

This clonotype showed up many times. The chain recombines TRBV19 with TRBJ2-3; TRBD2 agrees at 7 bases. This CDR3 has 12 amino acids. The germline CDR1 and CDR2 sequences are LNHDA and SQIVND (reference sequence). V trimming: 6 bases; J trimming: 3 bases; junction bases outside the gene matches: 0. The CDR3 nucleotides are TGTGCCAGTAGAGCGGGAACAGATACGCAGTATTTT. Translation: CASRAGTDTQYF.

This clonotype was counted at least ten times. The chain joins TRBV12-3 or TRBV12-4 to TRBJ2-2; D not certain. V lost 3 bases and J lost 4, with 18 bases in between. This CDR3 comprises 17 residues. The CDR3 loop is CASSFEGQLQTTGELFF. The DNA for the CDR3 is TGTGCCAGCAGTTTCGAAGGGCAGTTACAAACCACCGGGGAGCTGTTTTTT.

This clonotype was counted many times. The V call is TRBV27, the J call TRBJ2-7; D may match TRBD1 or TRBD2 (7 bases each). Germline CDR1 is MNHEY and CDR2 is SMNVEV (reference sequence). V was shortened by 3 bases and J by 4 bases, with 10 bases between the two germline ends. This CDR3 has 13 residues. CDR3: CASSFQGGYEQYF. The CDR3 bases are TGTGCCAGCAGTTTCCAGGGGGGGTACGAGCAGTACTTC.

This clonotype has at least ten counts. The CDR3 loop is CASSVEDRGSYEQYF. The CDR3 coding sequence is TGTGCCAGCAGCGTAGAGGACAGGGGGTCCTACGAGCAGTACTTC. V gene TRBV9 combines with J gene TRBJ2-7; TRBD1 matches 10 bases. The CDR3 loop spans 15 amino acids. Per germline, CDR1 SGDLS and CDR2 YYNGEE. The junction had 1 base not matched to a gene; V was cut back by 0 bases and J by 1 base.

This clonotype has at least ten counts. The chain combines TRBV5-1 with TRBJ1-5, with D uncertain. Germline V gene data show CDR1 as SGHRS and CDR2 as YFSETQ. V shed 0 bases and J shed 6 bases, with 7 bases lying between them. The CDR3 runs to 13 residues. CDR3 region: CASSLGERQPQHF. Written as DNA, the CDR3 is TGCGCCAGCAGCTTGGGCGAGCGTCAGCCCCAGCATTTT.

The table lists this clonotype with many counts. The chain joins TRBV20-1 to TRBJ1-1; D may be TRBD1 (5 bases). V lost 1 base to trimming and J lost 0 bases, with 15 bases between them. From germline, CDR1 is DFQATT and CDR2 SNEGSKA (reference sequence). CDR3 length: 16 amino acids. The CDR3 nucleotides are TGCAGTGCTAGAGGGGACCGGATAGGCATGAACACTGAAGCTTTCTTT. It translates to CSARGDRIGMNTEAFF.

The chain carries TRBV20-1 and TRBJ2-1; 8 nucleotides match TRBD2. The length of the CDR3 is 13 residues. Germline lookup yields CDR1 DFQATT and CDR2 SNEGSKA (reference sequence). CDR3 DNA: TGCAGCCTCCAGCGGGAGCTTGGGAATGAGCAGTTCTTC. The encoded protein is CSLQRELGNEQFF.

The sample holds many counts of this clonotype. The chain is built from TRBV18 and TRBJ2-1, with 8 bases that match TRBD2. There are 13 residues in the CDR3. Trimming removed 3 bases from V and 7 bases from J; junction bases left unmatched: 2. Germline CDR1 is KGHSH and CDR2 is LQKENI. The CDR3 DNA is TGTGCCAGCTCACCCGGGGGGGGTAATGAGCAGTTCTTC. Translated: CASSPGGGNEQFF.

This sequence joins TRBV11-2 and TRBJ2-2; the match to TRBD1 covers 8 bases. The germline V gene has CDR1 SGHAT and CDR2 FQNNGV. The CDR3 is made up of 18 amino acids. V lost 1 base and J lost 2; bases outside the gene matches: 9. The CDR3 loop is CASSLATTGAANTGELFF. The CDR3 DNA sequence: TGTGCCAGCAGCTTAGCCACGACAGGGGCAGCTAACACCGGGGAGCTGTTTTTT. The variable domain in full, with the rest retrieved from reference TRBV11-2 and TRBJ2-2, is EAGVAQSPRYKIIEKRQSVAFWCNPISGHATLYWYQQILGQGPKLLIQFQNNGVVDDSQLPKDRFSAERLKGVDSTLKIQPAKLEDSAVYLCASSLATTGAANTGELFFGEGSRLTVL.

There are many counts of this clonotype. This chain joins TRBV7-9 and TRBJ2-1; 15 positions agree with TRBD2. V was clipped by 0 bases and J by 6 bases; unmatched bases: 18. CDR1 SEHNR and CDR2 FQNEAQ come from the germline V gene (reference sequence). The CDR3 is made up of 22 amino acids. DNA for the CDR3: TGTGCCAGCAGCTTAGCCTTCGAAACCGGGACTAGCGGGAGGAGGGGGTCCAATGAGCAGTTCTTC. Translated, it gives CASSLAFETGTSGRRGSNEQFF.

This chain links TRBV28 with TRBJ2-4; D possibly corresponds to TRBD1 (7 bases). The CDR3 is 15 residues long. Germline values: CDR1 MDHEN, CDR2 SYDVKM. V was trimmed by 3 bases and J by 6 bases, leaving 15 bases between them. The CDR3 loop is CASSFRGAQGNIQYF. The CDR3 nucleotides read TGTGCCAGCAGTTTCAGGGGGGCCCAGGGAAACATTCAGTACTTC. The full variable domain, with the rest looked up from reference TRBV28 and TRBJ2-4, is DVKVTQSSRYLVKRTGEKVFLECVQDMDHENMFWYRQDPGLGLRLIYFSYDVKMKEKGDIPEGYSVSREKKERFSLILESASTNQTSMYLCASSFRGAQGNIQYFGAGTRLSVL.

This clonotype was observed many times. The V gene is TRBV6-5, the J gene TRBJ2-2; D perhaps matches TRBD1 (6 bases). Germline CDR1 and CDR2: MNHEY and SVGAGI. The CDR3 contains 15 residues. The V and J ends lost 6 bases and 5 bases respectively, with 16 bases between them. For the CDR3, the DNA is TGTGCCAGCAGGCGGACAGTTTCAGGGACCGGGGAGCTGTTTTTT. Its protein product is CASRRTVSGTGELFF.

This clonotype appeared many times. DNA of the CDR3: TGTGCCAGCTTCGTAGGGCAGGGCGCGAAAGCTTTCTTT. It is translated as CASFVGQGAKAFF. The V call is TRBV28, the J call TRBJ1-1, with a tentative D call TRBD1 (5 bases). CDR3 length: 13 residues. Trimming took off 8 bases at V and 9 bases at J, with 19 bases between the two ends. Per germline, CDR1 MDHEN and CDR2 SYDVKM. The entire variable domain, with the rest obtained from reference TRBV28 and TRBJ1-1, is as follows: DVKVTQSSRYLVKRTGEKVFLECVQDMDHENMFWYRQDPGLGLRLIYFSYDVKMKEKGDIPEGYSVSREKKERFSLILESASTNQTSMYLCASFVGQGAKAFFGQGTRLTVV.

This clonotype was counted ten times or more. V and J are TRBV11-2 and TRBJ2-7; 8 bases agree with TRBD2. Per the germline V gene, CDR1 is SGHAT and CDR2 is FQNNGV. The CDR3 totals 15 residues. Trimming removed 4 bases from V and 4 bases from J; junction bases left unmatched: 9. The CDR3 spells CASSSPGGARYEQYF. In DNA form, the CDR3 reads TGTGCCAGCAGCTCTCCCGGGGGGGCTCGGTACGAGCAGTACTTC.

With regard to this clonotype: Likely a read error: the CDR3 ends without its conserved phenylalanine or tryptophan. The limits of the CDR3 on the DNA are not certain, so only TCRdb's listed CDR3 is given. The V and J genes are TRBV3-1 and TRBJ2-1; whether TRBD1, the table's D call, matches the DNA was not checked. The CDR3 has 15 residues if both end residues are counted. Looked up from germline, CDR1 is LGHDT and CDR2 is YNNKEL (reference sequence). This CDR3 is CASSQGSVGVATGFS.

At least ten counts were recorded for this clonotype. This chain links TRBV20-1 with TRBJ2-3; 10 bases map to TRBD2. V lost 5 bases to trimming and J lost 0 bases; unmatched junction nucleotides: 11. The CDR3 covers 17 residues. Germline lookup yields CDR1 DFQATT and CDR2 SNEGSKA (reference sequence). The CDR3 region is CSAGGASGGPSTDTQYF. CDR3 DNA: TGCAGTGCTGGGGGGGCTAGCGGGGGCCCGAGCACAGATACGCAGTATTTT.

This clonotype was observed at least ten times. This rearrangement joins TRBV3-1 to TRBJ1-5; possible D gene TRBD1, 5 bases. The V end lost 6 bases, the J end lost 7 bases, and 13 bases lay between the germline ends. CDR3 size: 13 residues. Per germline, CDR1 LGHDT and CDR2 YNNKEL (reference sequence). The CDR3 is CASSTGERQPQHF. The DNA of the CDR3 is TGTGCCAGCAGTACGGGGGAAAGACAGCCCCAGCATTTT.

This clonotype was detected many times. The gene calls are TRBV20-1 and TRBJ1-1; a possible D gene is TRBD1 (5 bases). The V gene's germline CDR1 is DFQATT and CDR2 SNEGSKA (reference sequence). Trimming removed 4 bases at V and 1 base at J, with 13 bases between. The CDR3 length is 14 residues. CDR3 nucleotides: TGCAGTGCTAAGCGTAGACAGTGGAACACTGAAGCTTTCTTT. Translated: CSAKRRQWNTEAFF.